These T cell receptor beta chains were read from a single sample in a study of control samples from healthy donors and cancer patients. Sequencing used immunoSEQ multiplex PCR; TCRdb keeps in-frame clones, though not all of them. Counted here are 85,000 to 95,000 clones, 82% occurring once; the ten biggest clones make up over 7.5%. The source material was blood. The receptor source for this set is a woman aged 60-75 years in good health. CDR3s leave out the opening cysteine and the closing phenylalanine or tryptophan.

V gene	J gene	CDR3 protein
TRBV11-3	TRBJ2-7	ASSLNRGSDYEQY
TRBV15	TRBJ2-5	ATSGRPGSQETQY
TRBV6-2/TRBV6-3	TRBJ1-1	ASSPRTVLSTEAF
TRBV14	TRBJ1-5	ASSQQGGQPQH
TRBV9	TRBJ2-3	ASSVDSGQGTDTQY
TRBV5-1	TRBJ2-3	ASSFKGGYTDTQY
TRBV10-3	TRBJ2-5	AISGGGGGETQY
TRBV29-1	TRBJ2-6	SVDWQIAVIRSGANVLT
TRBV18	TRBJ1-2	ASSPERTGGYT
TRBV5-5	TRBJ1-4	ASRDGTGPEKLF
TRBV5-1	TRBJ1-2	ASSLGQGRDYT
TRBV7-9	TRBJ1-1	ASSLPPRTEAF
TRBV3-1/TRBV3-2	TRBJ1-1	ASSQLTGNAEAF
TRBV19	TRBJ2-3	ASSIAPEAVLSYTQY
TRBV19	TRBJ1-5	ASSNRDAYSNQPQH
TRBV14	TRBJ1-1	ASSQDRAHEAF
TRBV29-1	TRBJ2-6	SVSSGANVLT
TRBV12-5	TRBJ2-1	ASGFSDGAGKQF
TRBV19	TRBJ1-5	ASTLGYGGSYSNQPQH
TRBV7-2	TRBJ2-1	ASSLVATSGRANEQF
TRBV19	TRBJ2-1	ASSKPGLAGHNEQF
TRBV6-5	TRBJ1-1	ASSYSVTELNTEAF
TRBV6-5	TRBJ1-6	ASWSRTSYNSPLH
TRBV19	TRBJ2-1	ASSSGLAVVGEQF